The next 19 T cell receptor beta chains were all read from a single sample in a study of blood T cell repertoires in COVID-19. Assay: immunoSEQ multiplex PCR; the TCRdb copy retains only in-frame clones and omits some. Among about 270,000 clones, 82% were seen once, and the ten largest hold 3.1%. The specimen sequenced was peripheral blood. The receptors derive from a young woman with acute or convalescent COVID-19.

This chain joins TRBV19 and TRBJ2-3; the match to TRBD2 covers 7 bases. Trimming took 4 bases from V and 0 from J; bases not matched to a gene: 4. Germline lookup yields CDR1 LNHDA and CDR2 SQIVND (reference sequence). CDR3 length: 15 amino acids. The CDR3: CASSTGRTSTDTQYF. The CDR3, as DNA: TGTGCCAGTAGTACCGGGAGGACTAGCACAGATACGCAGTATTTT.

This clone was seen only a few times. The CDR3 here is CASSLTGTGYYGYTF. CDR3 coding DNA: TGTGCCAGCAGCTTGACGGGTACAGGCTACTATGGCTACACCTTC. The gene calls are TRBV6-5 and TRBJ1-2; a weak D match, TRBD1 (5 bases). The CDR3 runs to 15 residues. Trimming cost V 6 bases and J 3 bases, with 17 bases left between them. Germline lookup yields CDR1 MNHEY and CDR2 SVGAGI.

This chain links TRBV19 with TRBJ2-7; 12 nucleotides line up with TRBD2. Germline values: CDR1 LNHDA, CDR2 SQIVND (reference sequence). The CDR3 is made up of 17 amino acids. V dropped 7 bases and J dropped 0; count of bases not matched to a gene: 10. CDR3 DNA sequence: TGTGCCAGTACCCCAAAGACTAGCGGGAGTAGCTCCTACGAGCAGTACTTC. This sequence encodes CASTPKTSGSSSYEQYF.

The genes are TRBV20-1 and TRBJ1-2; 7 bases are shared with TRBD1. CDR1 DFQATT and CDR2 SNEGSKA come from the germline V gene (reference sequence). The CDR3 has 11 amino acids. With 4 bases clipped from V and 5 bases from J, the junction kept 1 base outside the gene matches. The CDR3 sequence is CSATTGYGYTF. DNA of the CDR3: TGCAGTGCTACGACAGGGTATGGCTACACCTTC.

This chain connects TRBV6-5 to TRBJ1-6; 7 positions match TRBD1. Germline V gives CDR1 MNHEY, CDR2 SVGAGI. V shed 0 bases and J 8 bases; nucleotides not matched to a gene: 7. This CDR3 contains 16 residues. The CDR3 bases are TGTGCCAGCAGTTACTCGATAACAGGGGCTTATTCACCCCTCCACTTT. Encoded protein: CASSYSITGAYSPLHF.

CDR3 nucleotides: TGCGCCAGCAGCCAAGATGGGCTGACGGGACTAGCGGGAGCAAGGGCCTACGAGCAGTACTTC. The encoded protein is CASSQDGLTGLAGARAYEQYF. This chain joins TRBV4-3 and TRBJ2-7; 14 bases are a match to TRBD2. This CDR3 region has 21 residues. The ends lost 0 bases at V and 2 bases at J; junction bases unmatched: 15. Per the germline V gene, CDR1 is LGHNA and CDR2 is YSLEER.

The count of this clone is one. This chain joins TRBV5-8 and TRBJ2-7, with 9 bases identical to TRBD1. Germline-derived CDR1 and CDR2 are SGHTS and YDEGEE. V shed 3 bases and J 3 bases; nucleotides not matched to a gene: 7. The CDR3 runs 15 residues. The CDR3 spells CASSSTGQGYYEQYF. The CDR3 DNA sequence: TGTGCCAGCAGCTCTACGGGACAGGGTTACTACGAGCAGTACTTC.

The rearrangement joins TRBV30 to TRBJ2-7, with D uncertain. The CDR3 is 12 residues long. Germline assignment: CDR1 GTSNPN and CDR2 SVGIG (reference sequence). Trimming stripped 3 bases from V and 2 bases from J, with 8 bases between. The CDR3, as DNA: TGTGCCTGGAGCCTACTGGCCTACGAGCAGTACTTC. It codes for CAWSLLAYEQYF.

This chain joins TRBV6-5 and TRBJ1-2, with 10 bases aligning to TRBD1. The CDR3 length is 13 residues. Trimming took 7 bases from V and 7 from J; bases not matched to a gene: 6. Germline CDR1 is MNHEY and CDR2 is SVGAGI. CDR3: CASIAGTGVGYTF. In DNA, the CDR3 is TGTGCCAGCATAGCCGGGACAGGGGTTGGCTACACCTTC.

This clone was counted only a few times. The chain has TRBV6-5 and TRBJ1-4, with a possible D match to TRBD1 (5 bases). The germline V gene has CDR1 MNHEY and CDR2 SVGAGI. The CDR3 is 16 amino acids. Trimming removed 0 bases at V and 3 bases at J, with 11 bases between. This chain's CDR3 is CASSYSFARANEKLFF. DNA for the CDR3: TGTGCCAGCAGTTACTCGTTCGCCAGGGCTAATGAAAAACTGTTTTTT.

Of note for this clone: The same CDR3 is also encoded by other DNA sequences in this sample. The chain combines TRBV9 with TRBJ2-7; 7 positions agree with TRBD1. This CDR3 is 14 amino acids long. Losses at the gene ends were 0 bases for V and 0 bases for J; bases not matched to a gene: 0. The V gene's germline CDR1 is SGDLS and CDR2 YYNGEE. The CDR3 region is CASSVGDSSYEQYF. In DNA, the CDR3 is TGTGCCAGCAGCGTAGGGGACAGCTCCTACGAGCAGTACTTC.

V is TRBV19 and J is TRBJ1-5; D is perhaps TRBD1 (5 bases). V dropped 7 bases and J dropped 4 bases, with 17 bases sitting between them. The CDR3 runs 15 residues. CDR1 is LNHDA, CDR2 SQIVND, per germline (reference sequence). CDR3 coding DNA: TGTGCCAGTAATCTGGGGGGGGTTGGGAATCAGCCCCAGCATTTT. This gives the protein CASNLGGVGNQPQHF.

A note on this clone: In the same sample, other DNA sequences code for this CDR3. The chain has TRBV27 and TRBJ2-7, with D perhaps matching TRBD1 (6 bases). This CDR3 has 15 amino acids. In germline, CDR1 is MNHEY, CDR2 SMNVEV (reference sequence). V lost 0 bases to trimming and J lost 3 bases, with 12 bases between them. This chain's CDR3 is CASSLSIRGSYEQYF. CDR3 sequence (DNA): TGTGCCAGCAGTTTATCAATCAGGGGAAGCTACGAGCAGTACTTC.

The rearrangement links TRBV4-1 to TRBJ2-3; 10 positions match TRBD2. With V trimmed by 1 base and J by 0 bases, 4 bases remained unmatched. Per germline, CDR1 MGHRA and CDR2 YSYEKL. The length of the CDR3 is 17 residues. CDR3 bases: TGCGCCAGCAGCCAAGGCCCTAGCGGGAGTAGCACAGATACGCAGTATTTT. Translating gives CASSQGPSGSSTDTQYF.

This chain uses TRBV4-2 with TRBJ2-7; 7 nucleotides agree with TRBD2. Losses at the gene ends were 0 bases for V and 0 bases for J; bases not matched to a gene: 11. The V gene's germline CDR1 is LGHNA and CDR2 YNFKEQ. This CDR3 is built from 18 residues. DNA for the CDR3: TGTGCCAGCAGCCAAGATTGGGTACGGGAGGAAGCCTCCTACGAGCAGTACTTC. Amino acid sequence: CASSQDWVREEASYEQYF.

CDR3 coding DNA: TGTGCCACCAGTGATTCAGGGGGCGGAGGAGCTGAAGCTTTCTTT. Its translation is CATSDSGGGGAEAFF. The chain links TRBV24-1 to TRBJ1-1; 8 positions agree with TRBD1. V was clipped by 2 bases and J by 6 bases; unmatched bases: 7. The CDR3 covers 15 residues. CDR1 is KGHDR, CDR2 SFDVKD, per germline.

The chain couples TRBV7-2 to TRBJ1-1, with D tentatively TRBD1 (5 bases). This CDR3 is built from 14 residues. V lost 5 bases and J lost 5, with 15 bases in between. Germline V lookup: CDR1 SGHTA, CDR2 FQGNSA. In DNA, the CDR3 is TGTGCCAGCAGCCCACGAGGGGAGGGAACTGAAGCTTTCTTT. Translated, it gives CASSPRGEGTEAFF.

Only a few counts were recorded for this clone. This chain links TRBV2 with TRBJ1-3; maybe TRBD1 (6 bases). Germline CDR1 SNHLY, CDR2 FYNNEI. The CDR3 runs 14 residues. Trimming stripped 4 bases from V and 4 bases from J, with 11 bases between. CDR3 region: CASSGLGAGNTIYF. The CDR3 coding sequence is TGTGCCAGCAGTGGTCTGGGGGCGGGAAACACCATATATTTT.

J is TRBJ1-6 and V is TRBV11-2; 8 bases are shared with TRBD1. V lost 1 base and J lost 9; bases outside the gene matches: 5. This CDR3 spans 15 amino acids. Looked up from germline, CDR1 is SGHAT and CDR2 is FQNNGV. CDR3 residues: CASSLGTGWSSPLHF. CDR3 nucleotides: TGTGCCAGCAGCTTAGGGACAGGGTGGAGTTCACCCCTCCACTTT.